A selection of T cell receptor beta chains follows, all from one sample in a study of T-cell memory formation after mild COVID-19. TCRdb independently ran MiXCR on the 5' RACE reads; one entry per CDR3 protein. This table has 200,000 or so distinct CDR3 sequences, around 17% appearing once. The sample was PBMCs or a T cell subset sorted from them (not recorded which). All receptors derive from an adult woman who had mild COVID-19 (a few samples of this study predate the infection). Cell type and time point are not known. Both conserved end residues are part of each CDR3. The D gene is left open where the match is weak. Not every row has a clone size; where given, it reads once, few, many or a size class.

TRBV4-1	few	TRBD1	TRBJ1-2	CASSHIRDRAGYTF	TGCGCCAGCAGCCACATCCGGGACAGGGCCGGCTACACCTTC
TRBV5-1	few	TRBD1	TRBJ2-1	CASSGTGGINEQFF	TGCGCCAGCAGCGGGACAGGGGGCATCAATGAGCAGTTCTTC
TRBV6-2/TRBV6-3	NA	NA	TRBJ1-1	CASSYQGSTEAFF	TGTGCCAGCAGTTACCAGGGGAGCACTGAAGCTTTCTTT
TRBV12-3/TRBV12-4	NA	TRBD2	TRBJ2-1	CASSLGLAVGRQFF	TGTGCCAGCAGTTTGGGACTAGCGGTAGGTAGGCAGTTCTTC
TRBV5-1	NA	NA	TRBJ1-2	CASSKEDGNYGYTF	TGCGCCAGCAGCAAAGAGGACGGGAACTATGGCTACACCTTC
TRBV30	NA	NA	TRBJ1-2	CAWMVGVGYTF	TGTGCCTGGATGGTTGGTGTTGGCTACACCTTC
TRBV6-5	NA	TRBD1	TRBJ2-3	CASSFGIQGRTDTQYF	TGTGCCAGCAGTTTCGGGATACAGGGGCGCACAGATACGCAGTATTTT
TRBV5-1	NA	TRBD1	TRBJ1-2	CASSPGTGTYGYTF	TGCGCCAGCAGCCCGGGGACAGGGACATATGGCTACACCTTC
TRBV2	few	NA	TRBJ1-5	CASSGLEPQHF	TGTGCCAGCAGTGGGTTGGAGCCCCAGCATTTT
TRBV18	NA	NA	TRBJ2-2	CASSPLLGGELFF	TGTGCCAGCTCACCACTCCTCGGCGGGGAGCTGTTTTTT
TRBV18	NA	NA	TRBJ1-1	CASSPSQANTEAFF	TGTGCCAGCTCACCCTCCCAGGCGAACACTGAAGCTTTCTTT
TRBV5-4	NA	TRBD1	TRBJ1-1	CASSRQGWTEAFF	TGTGCCAGCAGCAGACAGGGGTGGACTGAAGCTTTCTTT
TRBV3-1	NA	NA	TRBJ2-3	CASSQTGSSDTQYF	TGTGCCAGCAGCCAAACGGGGAGTTCGGATACGCAGTATTTT
TRBV6-5	NA	NA	TRBJ1-5	CASSARTASNQPQHF	TGTGCCAGCAGTGCTCGGACAGCTAGCAATCAGCCCCAGCATTTT
TRBV28	NA	TRBD1	TRBJ2-7	CASSRLGQGGYEQYF	TGTGCCAGCAGCCGTCTGGGACAGGGGGGCTACGAGCAGTACTTC
TRBV20-1	few	NA	TRBJ2-1	CSAREAGLAYNEQFF	TGCAGTGCTAGAGAGGCAGGCCTAGCCTACAATGAGCAGTTCTTC
TRBV3-1	many	NA	TRBJ2-1	CASSPMGLAYNEQFF	TGTGCCAGCAGTCCCATGGGTCTCGCCTACAATGAGCAGTTCTTC
TRBV5-1	few	NA	TRBJ1-1	CASSFSGTNTEAFF	TGCGCCAGCAGCTTTTCCGGGACCAACACTGAAGCTTTCTTT
TRBV9	NA	TRBD2	TRBJ2-1	CASSPGGVGLENEQFF	TGTGCCAGCAGCCCGGGGGGGGTGGGACTAGAGAATGAGCAGTTCTTC
TRBV5-1	NA	TRBD2	TRBJ2-5	CASSSPAGVETQYF	TGCGCCAGCAGCTCTCCAGCGGGAGTAGAGACCCAGTACTTC
TRBV12-3/TRBV12-4	few	TRBD2	TRBJ2-5	CASSLPSLGLAGMKETQYF	TGTGCCAGCAGTTTACCTAGTTTAGGGCTAGCGGGCATGAAAGAGACCCAGTACTTC
TRBV6-5	few	NA	TRBJ1-3	CASRKTGSTGNTIYF	TGTGCCAGCAGAAAAACAGGGTCTACTGGAAACACCATATATTTT
TRBV4-2	NA	NA	TRBJ2-5	CASSQDTVWETQYF	TGTGCCAGCAGCCAAGATACAGTTTGGGAGACCCAGTACTTC
TRBV7-9	NA	NA	TRBJ1-1	CASSREYLKAEAFF	TGTGCCAGCAGCCGAGAATATCTTAAGGCTGAAGCTTTCTTT
TRBV24-1	few	NA	TRBJ2-3	CATSVSDTQYF	TGTGCCACCAGTGTGTCCGATACGCAGTATTTT
TRBV7-9	NA	NA	TRBJ1-1	CASKGTLGNTEAFF	TGTGCCAGCAAGGGCACCCTGGGGAACACTGAAGCTTTCTTT
TRBV7-9	NA	TRBD1	TRBJ2-5	CAVGTGKGETQYF	TGTGCCGTCGGGACAGGGAAAGGGGAGACCCAGTACTTC
TRBV12-3/TRBV12-4	once	NA	TRBJ1-2	CASSRTGSGYTF	TGTGCCAGCAGTCGCACCGGGTCCGGCTACACCTTC
TRBV5-1	few	NA	TRBJ1-6	CASSLGREGSSYNSPLHF	TGCGCCAGCAGCTTGGGCAGGGAGGGAAGCTCCTATAATTCACCCCTCCACTTT
TRBV3-1	NA	NA	TRBJ2-3	CASSHYRGSTDTQYF	TGTGCCAGCAGCCATTATCGGGGGAGCACAGATACGCAGTATTTT
TRBV7-3	NA	TRBD1	TRBJ2-2	CASSSTTGPGELFF	TGTGCCAGCAGCTCCACGACAGGGCCCGGGGAGCTGTTTTTT
TRBV5-1	few	TRBD1	TRBJ2-1	CASSVGGQQYNEQFF	TGCGCCAGCAGCGTAGGGGGACAGCAGTACAATGAGCAGTTCTTC
TRBV7-2	NA	TRBD2	TRBJ2-7	CASSFNGGSYEQYF	TGTGCCAGCAGCTTTAACGGGGGGTCCTACGAGCAGTACTTC
TRBV4-2	many	NA	TRBJ2-4	CASSQDRSSGGNIQYF	TGTGCCAGCAGCCAAGACCGGAGCAGCGGCGGGAACATTCAGTACTTC
TRBV12-3/TRBV12-4	NA	NA	TRBJ2-7	CASSLVSVGPRWEQYF	TGTGCCAGCAGTTTGGTTAGCGTGGGGCCCCGGTGGGAGCAGTACTTC
TRBV5-6	NA	NA	TRBJ1-1	CASSTFRDKEAFF	TGTGCCAGCAGCACCTTCCGGGACAAAGAAGCTTTCTTT
TRBV5-5	few	NA	TRBJ1-3	CASSFGGGGNTIYF	TGTGCCAGCAGCTTTGGGGGCGGTGGAAACACCATATATTTT
TRBV5-6	many	NA	TRBJ1-2	CASRDGHGYGYTF	TGTGCCAGCAGGGACGGTCATGGGTATGGCTACACCTTC
TRBV27	NA	NA	TRBJ1-5	CASSSTYSNQPQHF	TGTGCCAGCAGTTCCACGTATAGCAATCAGCCCCAGCATTTT
TRBV5-6	few	TRBD1	TRBJ2-7	CASSLRGQGGEQYF	TGTGCCAGCAGCCTACGGGGACAGGGCGGCGAGCAGTACTTC